This T cell receptor beta chain was identified during a study of breast tumors, draining lymph nodes, adjacent tissues. Study-wide results and caveats: Tumor and nontumor repertoires were significantly more similar in luminal-like than in basal-like breast cancer.

A single record per CDR3 protein comes from TCRdb applying MiXCR to the multiplex PCR reads. The table has roughly 19,000 distinct CDR3 sequences, 50% seen once. Germline trimming cut 0 bases from V and 4 bases from J; bases unmatched to any gene: 7. The germline V gene has CDR1 SGHRS and CDR2 YFSETQ. The length of the CDR3 is 17 residues. This clonotype was observed a single time. The antigen is unknown. V is TRBV5-1 and J is TRBJ1-5; TRBD1 matches 10 bases. Sequencing was carried out using breast tumor tissue. This clonotype originated in a female donor with breast cancer. Some clones in this sample may be carry-over from other donors' samples. The CDR3 DNA reads TGCGCCAGCAGCTTGGTAAGGGGACAGGGGCGTAATCAGCCCCAGCATTTT. It yields the protein CASSLVRGQGRNQPQHF.